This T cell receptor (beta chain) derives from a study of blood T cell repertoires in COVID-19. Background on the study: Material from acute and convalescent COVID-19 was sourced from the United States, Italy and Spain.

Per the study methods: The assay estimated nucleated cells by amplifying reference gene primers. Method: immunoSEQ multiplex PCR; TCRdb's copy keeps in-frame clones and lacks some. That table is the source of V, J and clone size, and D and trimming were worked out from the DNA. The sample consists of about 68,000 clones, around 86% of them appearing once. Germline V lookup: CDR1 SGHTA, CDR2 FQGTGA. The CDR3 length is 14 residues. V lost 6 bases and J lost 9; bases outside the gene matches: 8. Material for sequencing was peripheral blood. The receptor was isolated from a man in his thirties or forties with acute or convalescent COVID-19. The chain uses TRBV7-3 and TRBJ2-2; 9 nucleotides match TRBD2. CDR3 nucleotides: TGTGCCAGCAGAGATAGCGGGAGTGGCCGGGAGCTGTTTTTT. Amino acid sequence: CASRDSGSGRELFF.